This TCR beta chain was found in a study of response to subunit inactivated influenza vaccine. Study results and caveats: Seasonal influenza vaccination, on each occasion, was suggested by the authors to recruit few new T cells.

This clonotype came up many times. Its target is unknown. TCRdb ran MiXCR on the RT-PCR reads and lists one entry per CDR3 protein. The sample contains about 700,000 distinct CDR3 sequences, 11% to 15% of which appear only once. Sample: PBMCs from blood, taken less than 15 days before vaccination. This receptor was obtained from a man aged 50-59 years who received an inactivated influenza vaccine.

CDR3 protein: CASSLMNGRFDYEQYF. In nucleotides, the CDR3 is TGTGCCAGCAGCTTAATGAACGGGAGGTTCGACTACGAGCAGTACTTC. The chain carries TRBV7-8 and TRBJ2-7, with 7 bases aligning to TRBD2. The V gene's germline CDR1 is SGHVS and CDR2 FQNEAQ. The ends lost 2 bases at V and 3 bases at J; junction bases unmatched: 10. The CDR3 runs 16 residues.